The 30 T cell receptor beta chains listed next were all sequenced from one sample in a study of response to subunit inactivated influenza vaccine. In TCRdb, the RT-PCR reads were re-called with MiXCR into one record per CDR3 protein. The table lists 170,000 or so distinct CDR3 sequences, approximately 11% of them singletons. The source material was CD8+ T cells sorted from PBMCs, sampled less than 25 months after vaccination. These receptors all come from a man aged 50 to 69 who received an inactivated influenza vaccine.

This clonotype was detected a few times. The gene calls are TRBV4-1 and TRBJ2-7; 10 bases line up with TRBD1. V trimming: 5 bases; J trimming: 0 bases; junction bases outside the gene matches: 7. Germline-derived CDR1 and CDR2 are MGHRA and YSYEKL. The CDR3 sequence is 16 residues long. The CDR3 protein is CASSKTGTGDSYEQYF. The CDR3 region has the DNA TGCGCCAGCAGCAAGACCGGGACAGGGGACTCCTACGAGCAGTACTTC.

The sample holds many counts of this clonotype. The gene calls are TRBV10-2 and TRBJ1-5, with 7 positions matching TRBD1. The CDR3 runs to 15 residues. Germline assignment: CDR1 WSHSY and CDR2 SAAADI. Trimming removed 0 bases from V and 4 bases from J; junction bases left unmatched: 3. The CDR3 reads CASSESGTANQPQHF. In nucleotides, the CDR3 is TGCGCCAGCAGTGAGTCAGGGACAGCTAATCAGCCCCAGCATTTT.

This clonotype was picked up a small number of times. V usage is TRBV6-1 and J usage is TRBJ2-7; 8 nucleotides line up with TRBD1. V was clipped by 5 bases and J by 2 bases; unmatched bases: 5. The CDR3 is 14 residues long. Germline V gene sequence: CDR1 MNHNS, CDR2 SASEGT. DNA of the CDR3: TGTGCCAGCAGTATTGGACAGGGTGCCTACGAGCAGTACTTC. Translation gives CASSIGQGAYEQYF.

This clonotype was recorded a few times. The chain has TRBV29-1 and TRBJ2-3, with 9 nucleotides matching TRBD2. V was clipped by 5 bases and J by 4 bases; unmatched bases: 16. The germline V gene has CDR1 SQVTM and CDR2 ANQGSEA. The CDR3 contains 17 residues. The CDR3 DNA sequence: TGCAGCGTTCCGTCGTCAGGTGGCGGGGGGGATCCAGATACGCAGTATTTT. Encoded protein: CSVPSSGGGGDPDTQYF.

This clonotype was picked up a small number of times. The V and J genes are TRBV5-1 and TRBJ2-1; 7 nucleotides align to TRBD1. CDR3 length: 17 residues. The J segment lost 5 bases and the V segment lost 0 bases, leaving 11 bases of the junction unmatched. The germline gives CDR1 SGHRS, CDR2 YFSETQ. In DNA, the CDR3 is TGCGCCAGCAGCTTGGGGTGGGACAGCCCTTTTAACAATGAGCAGTTCTTC. Its protein product is CASSLGWDSPFNNEQFF.

This clonotype appeared a few times. The chain links TRBV20-1 to TRBJ2-7; D possibly corresponds to TRBD2 (5 bases). Germline V lookup: CDR1 DFQATT, CDR2 SNEGSKA (reference sequence). Trimming cost V 0 bases and J 2 bases, with 14 bases left between them. This CDR3 has 15 amino acids. The CDR3 DNA follows: TGCAGTGCTAGAGATCCTCGGCGGGCCCCCTACGAGCAGTACTTC. Translation gives CSARDPRRAPYEQYF.

In this sample, this clonotype turned up a few times. J is TRBJ2-1 and V is TRBV6-1; a weak D match, TRBD2 (6 bases). The length of the CDR3 is 15 residues. V was pared by 6 bases and J by 8 bases, with 20 bases between. The germline V gene encodes CDR1 MNHNS and CDR2 SASEGT. The chain's CDR3 is CASSPPRGIPHEQFF. For the CDR3, the DNA is TGTGCCAGCAGCCCTCCTCGCGGGATTCCTCATGAGCAGTTCTTC.

Of note for this clonotype: It may be a read error: a sequence one base away is much more abundant. The V call is TRBV12-3 or TRBV12-4, the J call TRBJ2-2; 10 bases line up with TRBD2. The CDR3 totals 14 residues. With 10 bases clipped from V and 3 bases from J, the junction kept 5 bases outside the gene matches. This chain's CDR3 is CANSLAGDTGELFF. The CDR3 DNA reads as TGTGCCAACAGCCTAGCGGGGGACACCGGGGAGCTGTTTTTT.

This clonotype showed up many times. The rearrangement links TRBV12-3 or TRBV12-4 to TRBJ2-5; either TRBD1 or TRBD2 may fit D (5 bases each). This CDR3 contains 13 residues. V lost 6 bases to trimming and J lost 5 bases, with 13 bases between them. The CDR3: CASSLTGRETQYF. DNA of the CDR3: TGTGCCAGCAGCCTAACGGGACGTGAGACCCAGTACTTC.

This clonotype appeared a few times. This chain uses TRBV3-1 with TRBJ1-1; D is perhaps TRBD1 (6 bases). Germline-derived CDR1 and CDR2 are LGHDT and YNNKEL (reference sequence). The germline V and J ends were trimmed by 6 bases and 3 bases, with 17 bases remaining between them. There are 15 residues in the CDR3. The CDR3 sequence is CASRGRGWNDTEAFF. The DNA of the CDR3 is TGTGCCAGCAGGGGCAGGGGCTGGAACGACACTGAAGCTTTCTTT.

The CDR3 region is CASSQTAYYGYTF. CDR3 DNA sequence: TGCGCCAGCAGCCAAACGGCGTACTATGGCTACACCTTC. J is TRBJ1-2 and V is TRBV4-1; unclear D gene. CDR3 size: 13 residues. V was pared by 2 bases and J by 3 bases, with 7 bases between. Germline CDR1 and CDR2: MGHRA and YSYEKL.

This chain joins TRBV18 and TRBJ2-1, with D uncertain. Trimming shortened V by 4 bases and J by 4 bases, and 5 bases separated the two germline ends. Germline CDR1 is KGHSH and CDR2 is LQKENI. This CDR3 has 12 amino acids. The CDR3 protein is CASSHQYNEQFF. The CDR3 nucleotides are TGTGCCAGCTCACACCAGTACAATGAGCAGTTCTTC.

This clonotype came up a few times. CDR3 in DNA: TGTGCCAGCAGTGCCTCCGAATCCTACGAGCAGTACTTC. Translation gives CASSASESYEQYF. The chain links TRBV2 to TRBJ2-7; D gene ambiguous. Per the germline V gene, CDR1 is SNHLY and CDR2 is FYNNEI. V lost 4 bases, J lost 1 base, and 8 bases lay in between. There are 13 residues in the CDR3.

This clonotype occurred many times. CDR3 amino acids: CASSGGTSNEQFF. CDR3 coding DNA: TGCGCCAGCAGCGGTGGGACCTCCAATGAGCAGTTCTTC. This chain joins TRBV5-1 and TRBJ2-1; D might be TRBD1 or TRBD2, each matching 5 bases. Trimming stripped 4 bases from V and 6 bases from J, with 11 bases between. The CDR3 is 13 residues long. Germline V gene data show CDR1 as SGHRS and CDR2 as YFSETQ.

This clonotype has ten or more counts. The V call is TRBV4-3, the J call TRBJ2-5, with TRBD2 as a possible D gene (6 bases). Germline V gene data show CDR1 as LGHNA and CDR2 as YSLEER. V lost 0 bases and J 0 bases, leaving 14 bases between the germline ends. This CDR3 contains 17 residues. Written as DNA, the CDR3 is TGCGCCAGCAGCCAAGATACGCTACGGGAGTACCAAGAGACCCAGTACTTC. This encodes CASSQDTLREYQETQYF.

This clonotype was seen only a few times. The chain recombines TRBV12-3 or TRBV12-4 with TRBJ2-1; no reliable D call. This CDR3 region has 16 residues. V was clipped by 3 bases and J by 2 bases, with 14 bases between them. Written as DNA, the CDR3 is TGTGCCAGCAGTTTGTACAGCCTAATGACCTACAATGAGCAGTTCTTC. Translated: CASSLYSLMTYNEQFF.

This clonotype was seen repeatedly, ten times or more. The V and J genes are TRBV12-3 or TRBV12-4 and TRBJ1-2; no clear D. CDR3 length equals 14 residues. Deletions cut 6 bases from V and 1 base from J, with 12 bases between. The CDR3 region has the DNA TGTGCCAGCAGCCCCGGAGGGAGTAACTATGGCTACACCTTC. It is translated as CASSPGGSNYGYTF.

This chain connects TRBV29-1 to TRBJ2-1; D is undetermined. V was clipped by 7 bases and J by 7 bases, with 14 bases between them. This CDR3 region has 12 residues. Germline-derived CDR1 and CDR2 are SQVTM and ANQGSEA. Here the CDR3 DNA reads TGCAGCGCCCTTCTAGTGGAAAATGAGCAGTTCTTC. Translated: CSALLVENEQFF.

Only a few counts were recorded for this clonotype. J is TRBJ2-7 and V is TRBV20-1; no clear D. Trimming took off 2 bases at V and 2 bases at J, with 4 bases between the two ends. This CDR3 is built from 11 residues. Germline V CDR1 and CDR2: DFQATT, SNEGSKA (reference sequence). The CDR3 DNA follows: TGCAGTGCTAGATGGGCCTACGAGCAGTACTTC. Amino acids: CSARWAYEQYF.

The CDR3 loop reads CASSPEQGARLLTEAFF. CDR3 sequence (DNA): TGCGCCAGCAGCCCCGAACAGGGGGCGCGGTTGTTGACTGAAGCTTTCTTT. The chain employs TRBV5-1 and TRBJ1-1; TRBD1 agrees at 9 bases. Per germline, CDR1 SGHRS and CDR2 YFSETQ. The trim removed 4 bases at V and 5 bases at J, leaving 15 bases unmatched. The CDR3 contains 17 residues.

This clonotype turned up a few times. The chain uses TRBV5-5 and TRBJ2-7; D gene uncertain. The CDR3 sequence is 14 residues long. The V gene lost 5 bases and the J gene lost 0 bases, with 12 bases spanning the gap. The germline V gene has CDR1 SGHKS and CDR2 YYEKEE (reference sequence). The CDR3 coding sequence is TGTGCCAGCAGTTCGGAGACAAGCTCCTACGAGCAGTACTTC. Its translation: CASSSETSSYEQYF. Based on the CDR3 plus reference TRBV5-5 and TRBJ2-7, the full variable domain is DAGVTQSPTHLIKTRGQQVTLRCSPISGHKSVSWYQQVLGQGPQFIFQYYEKEERGRGNFPDRFSARQFPNYSSELNVNALLLGDSALYLCASSSETSSYEQYFGPGTRLTVT.

The chain joins TRBV7-9 to TRBJ2-7; D call uncertain. Trimming cost V 5 bases and J 3 bases, with 23 bases left between them. Germline assignment: CDR1 SEHNR and CDR2 FQNEAQ (reference sequence). This CDR3 spans 17 amino acids. CDR3 amino acids: CASSPPSFGESDYEQYF. CDR3 nucleotides: TGTGCCAGCAGCCCCCCGAGCTTTGGGGAATCCGACTACGAGCAGTACTTC.

The sample holds many counts of this clonotype. The V and J genes are TRBV19 and TRBJ1-1; weak D call: TRBD1 (6 bases). Germline CDR1 reads LNHDA; CDR2 reads SQIVND (reference sequence). There are 15 residues in the CDR3. V was clipped by 5 bases and J by 0 bases, with 13 bases between them. The CDR3 sequence is CASSDRILMNTEAFF. CDR3 bases: TGTGCCAGTAGTGACAGGATCCTAATGAACACTGAAGCTTTCTTT. Supplemented by reference TRBV19 and TRBJ1-1, the full variable domain reads DGGITQSPKYLFRKEGQNVTLSCEQNLNHDAMYWYRQDPGQGLRLIYYSQIVNDFQKGDIAEGYSVSREKKESFPLTVTSAQKNPTAFYLCASSDRILMNTEAFFGQGTRLTVV.

This clonotype was observed a handful of times. The chain employs TRBV11-2 and TRBJ2-3; 7 bases are shared with TRBD2. This CDR3 contains 15 residues. V lost 1 base, J lost 5 bases, and 6 bases stayed unmatched. Germline assignment: CDR1 SGHAT and CDR2 FQNNGV. The CDR3 nucleotides read TGTGCCAGCAGCTTAGCCGGGAGGCCCAAAGATACGCAGTATTTT. It yields the protein CASSLAGRPKDTQYF.

This clonotype was detected a few times. The V call is TRBV4-3, the J call TRBJ2-2; tentatively, D is TRBD2 (5 bases). The CDR3 has 17 residues. The V and J ends lost 4 bases and 6 bases respectively, with 21 bases between them. Looked up from germline, CDR1 is LGHNA and CDR2 is YSLEER. In DNA form, the CDR3 reads TGCGCCAGCAGCCTTTGGAATCCGGGAATTAGCGCCGGGGAGCTGTTTTTT. It codes for CASSLWNPGISAGELFF.

This clonotype came up a few times. This chain links TRBV13 with TRBJ2-7; TRBD1 matches at 10 bases. The CDR3 totals 16 residues. After removal of 1 base from V and 7 bases from J, the junction contained 10 bases not matched to a gene. Germline CDR1 is PRHDT and CDR2 is FYEKMQ (reference sequence). The CDR3 reads CASSLVPGQGQAEQYF. The CDR3 region has the DNA TGTGCCAGCAGCTTAGTACCGGGACAGGGGCAAGCTGAGCAGTACTTC.

There are a few counts of this clonotype. The chain uses TRBV5-6 and TRBJ2-7; tentative D call: TRBD1 (5 bases). This CDR3 spans 13 amino acids. Trimming took off 7 bases at V and 1 base at J, with 12 bases between the two ends. The germline V gene encodes CDR1 SGHDT and CDR2 YYEEEE. CDR3 residues: CASPRRASYEQYF. The CDR3 DNA is TGTGCCAGCCCTCGCAGGGCTTCCTACGAGCAGTACTTC.

This clonotype was found many times. The rearrangement uses TRBV7-3 and TRBJ2-1; 8 nucleotides line up with TRBD1. V gave up 5 bases and J gave up 6 bases; unmatched junction bases: 3. CDR3 length equals 13 residues. CDR1 is SGHTA and CDR2 is FQGTGA in the germline V gene. The CDR3 is CASSATGVNEQFF. CDR3 nucleotides: TGTGCCAGCAGCGCGACAGGGGTCAATGAGCAGTTCTTC.

The sample holds many counts of this clonotype. This chain joins TRBV28 and TRBJ2-1, with 7 bases identical to TRBD2. Per germline, CDR1 MDHEN and CDR2 SYDVKM. CDR3 size: 14 residues. Germline trimming cut 3 bases from V and 4 bases from J; bases unmatched to any gene: 3. CDR3 protein: CASSLAGEYNEQFF. In DNA form, the CDR3 reads TGTGCCAGCAGTTTGGCGGGAGAGTACAATGAGCAGTTCTTC.

This clonotype has only a few counts. This sequence joins TRBV7-9 and TRBJ1-1, with 10 nucleotides matching TRBD1. V trimming: 5 bases; J trimming: 3 bases; junction bases outside the gene matches: 9. Germline CDR1 SEHNR, CDR2 FQNEAQ (reference sequence). The CDR3 totals 16 residues. The CDR3 spells CASSHQPGQGYTEAFF. The DNA for the CDR3 is TGTGCCAGCAGCCACCAGCCGGGACAGGGGTACACTGAAGCTTTCTTT.